This TCR beta chain was captured in a study of blood T cell repertoires in COVID-19. Study overall: The origin of the acute and convalescent COVID-19 samples was the United States, Italy and Spain. Sources were T cells, B-cell-depleted T cells, or PBMCs; the material itself was cDNA or gDNA.

CDR3 length: 16 amino acids. The germline V and J ends were trimmed by 0 bases and 6 bases, with 16 bases remaining between them. Germline V gene sequence: CDR1 MNHEY, CDR2 SVGEGT. In the original processing: The assay estimated nucleated cells by amplifying reference gene primers. Here immunoSEQ multiplex PCR was the method, and the copy in TCRdb shows in-frame clones only, minus some. The V and J calls and the clone size are those of that table, but D and trimming were determined from the DNA. Here the sample spans under 150,000 clones, under 85% being singletons. The clonotype originates from a middle-aged man with active or convalescent COVID-19. The sequencing sample was made of peripheral blood. The V and J genes are TRBV6-2 or TRBV6-3 and TRBJ2-3; D possibly corresponds to TRBD2 (6 bases). The CDR3 reads CASSYSSGGVEDTQYF. CDR3 nucleotide sequence: TGTGCCAGCAGTTACTCGAGTGGCGGGGTAGAGGATACGCAGTATTTT.